Shown below are 17 T cell receptor beta chains from a single sample sequenced in a study of blood T cell repertoires in COVID-19. Data came from immunoSEQ multiplex PCR; TCRdb stores just in-frame clones and leaves some out. In the table there are 200,000 to 250,000 clones, around 80% of which are singletons. The specimen was peripheral blood. These receptors were collected from a woman in her seventies with acute or convalescent COVID-19.

The genes are TRBV2 and TRBJ2-2, with 12 bases fitting TRBD2. The V segment lost 6 bases and the J segment 1 base; nucleotides outside the gene matches: 6. There are 17 residues in the CDR3. Germline CDR1 is SNHLY and CDR2 is FYNNEI. The CDR3 region is CASSPLAGGMNTGELFF. CDR3 nucleotide sequence: TGTGCCAGCAGCCCCCTAGCGGGAGGGATGAACACCGGGGAGCTGTTTTTT.

This chain joins TRBV27 and TRBJ2-7, with D possibly TRBD2 on 5 matching bases. This CDR3 has 18 amino acids. Trimming took off 2 bases at V and 0 bases at J, with 20 bases between the two ends. CDR1 and CDR2 from the germline V gene are MNHEY and SMNVEV (reference sequence). In DNA, the CDR3 is TGTGCCAGCAGTTTACGTAGCGCCCCCGCGCTCGCCTCCTACGAGCAGTACTTC. Translation: CASSLRSAPALASYEQYF.

The chain recombines TRBV7-2 with TRBJ2-5; perhaps TRBD2 as D (7 bases). This CDR3 spans 14 amino acids. V was clipped by 1 base and J by 4 bases, with 10 bases between them. The germline V gene encodes CDR1 SGHTA and CDR2 FQGNSA. Here the CDR3 reads CASSLGGGRETQYF. The CDR3 nucleotides are TGTGCCAGCAGCTTAGGCGGGGGCAGAGAGACCCAGTACTTC.

This clone was detected only a few times. The rearrangement links TRBV18 to TRBJ2-7; 7 nucleotides align to TRBD1. CDR1 is KGHSH and CDR2 is LQKENI in the germline V gene. The CDR3 contains 15 residues. Losses at the gene ends were 5 bases for V and 0 bases for J; bases not matched to a gene: 7. CDR3: CASSGITGASYEQYF. The CDR3 region has the DNA TGTGCCAGCTCAGGAATCACAGGGGCCTCCTACGAGCAGTACTTC.

The rearrangement joins TRBV19 to TRBJ2-3; perhaps TRBD2 as D (6 bases). This CDR3 region has 16 residues. The V end was cut by 3 bases, the J end by 1 base, with 14 bases between. Per germline, CDR1 LNHDA and CDR2 SQIVND (reference sequence). In nucleotides, the CDR3 is TGTGCCAGTAGTATTCTTATGTCGGGGGGCACAGATACGCAGTATTTT. It encodes CASSILMSGGTDTQYF. Full variable domain (missing parts from reference TRBV19 and TRBJ2-3): DGGITQSPKYLFRKEGQNVTLSCEQNLNHDAMYWYRQDPGQGLRLIYYSQIVNDFQKGDIAEGYSVSREKKESFPLTVTSAQKNPTAFYLCASSILMSGGTDTQYFGPGTRLTVL.

The chain has TRBV7-3 and TRBJ2-1; tentatively, D is TRBD1 (6 bases). This CDR3 spans 13 amino acids. Deletions cut 5 bases from V and 11 bases from J, with 16 bases between. Germline V gives CDR1 SGHTA, CDR2 FQGTGA. CDR3 sequence (DNA): TGTGCCAGCAGCCTTCAGAGGGACACAAAGCAGTTCTTC. This codes for CASSLQRDTKQFF.

V usage is TRBV3-1 (or the pseudogene TRBV3-2) and J usage is TRBJ2-1; TRBD1 matches at 8 bases. Germline assignment: CDR1 LGHDT and CDR2 YNNKEL (reference sequence). J was trimmed by 4 bases and V by 3 bases; bases with no gene match: 8. This CDR3 region has 16 residues. CDR3 coding DNA: TGTGCCAGCAGCCACAGTGGCAGGGGGCTTTACAATGAGCAGTTCTTC. Residues: CASSHSGRGLYNEQFF.

This clone is a singleton in its sample. The V and J genes are TRBV19 and TRBJ1-5; no firm D call. Trimming stripped 0 bases from V and 7 bases from J, with 7 bases between. The CDR3 loop spans 13 amino acids. The V gene's germline CDR1 is LNHDA and CDR2 SQIVND (reference sequence). CDR3 DNA sequence: TGTGCCAGTAGTATAGATGGAGACCAGCCCCAGCATTTT. Translated, it gives CASSIDGDQPQHF.

This chain links TRBV7-6 with TRBJ2-1; D perhaps matches TRBD2 (6 bases). CDR1 is SGHVS, CDR2 FNYEAQ, per germline. The CDR3 spans 13 residues. V lost 4 bases and J 7 bases, leaving 11 bases between the germline ends. DNA of the CDR3: TGTGCCAGCAGCTCTGGCCGGGGGAATGAGCAGTTCTTC. Its translation is CASSSGRGNEQFF. The full variable domain, in which reference TRBV7-6 and TRBJ2-1 provide the parts outside the CDR3, is GAGVSQSPRYKVTKRGQDVALRCDPISGHVSLYWYRQALGQGPEFLTYFNYEAQQDKSGLPNDRFSAERPEGSISTLTIQRTEQRDSAMYRCASSSGRGNEQFFGPGTRLTVL.

The chain combines TRBV7-3 with TRBJ2-1, with D possibly TRBD2 on 6 matching bases. V was cut by 2 bases and J by 1 base, with 6 bases left in between. The CDR3 has 14 residues. CDR1 is SGHTA, CDR2 FQGTGA, per germline. The CDR3, as DNA: TGTGCCAGCAGCTTAGGGGGGTCCTACAATGAGCAGTTCTTC. Its protein is CASSLGGSYNEQFF.

The rearrangement uses TRBV5-6 and TRBJ2-3; 11 nucleotides align to TRBD1. The J segment lost 4 bases and the V segment lost 4 bases, leaving 5 bases of the junction unmatched. The CDR3 runs to 15 residues. Germline V gene lookup returns CDR1 SGHDT and CDR2 YYEEEE. The CDR3 DNA sequence: TGTGCCAGCAGCGAAGGACAGGGGGCCGCAGATACGCAGTATTTT. This translates into CASSEGQGAADTQYF.

The chain uses TRBV18 and TRBJ2-5; D is uncertain. The V gene lost 4 bases and the J gene lost 5 bases, with 8 bases spanning the gap. This CDR3 spans 12 amino acids. Germline loops: CDR1 KGHSH, CDR2 LQKENI. In nucleotides, the CDR3 is TGTGCCAGCTCACAAAACGGGGAGACCCAGTACTTC. This sequence encodes CASSQNGETQYF.

Details on this clone: Other DNA sequences of this sample code for an identical CDR3. V is TRBV18 and J is TRBJ1-1, with D perhaps TRBD1 (6 bases). CDR1 is KGHSH and CDR2 is LQKENI in the germline V gene. The CDR3 has 13 residues. The ends were cut back, 3 bases at V and 1 base at J, with 6 bases in the middle. CDR3 DNA sequence: TGTGCCAGCTCACCGGGACAGAACACTGAAGCTTTCTTT. Residues: CASSPGQNTEAFF. Complete variable domain (other parts from reference TRBV18 and TRBJ1-1): NAGVMQNPRHLVRRRGQEARLRCSPMKGHSHVYWYRQLPEEGLKFMVYLQKENIIDESGMPKERFSAEFPKEGPSILRIQQVVRGDSAAYFCASSPGQNTEAFFGQGTRLTVV.

The genes are TRBV13 and TRBJ2-7, with TRBD2 matching over 13 bases. Per the germline V gene, CDR1 is PRHDT and CDR2 is FYEKMQ (reference sequence). The CDR3 runs 15 residues. V lost 3 bases, J lost 7 bases, and 6 bases stayed unmatched. The CDR3 nucleotides are TGTGCCAGCAGCTTCCGGACTAGCGGGAGAAGTGAGCAGTACTTC. Translation: CASSFRTSGRSEQYF.

The rearrangement links TRBV28 to TRBJ1-1; D remains ambiguous. Germline V gives CDR1 MDHEN, CDR2 SYDVKM. The CDR3 runs to 15 residues. Trimming shortened V by 4 bases and J by 4 bases, and 16 bases separated the two germline ends. CDR3 protein: CASSSPGREGTEAFF. Written as DNA, the CDR3 is TGTGCCAGCAGTTCCCCGGGGAGGGAGGGCACTGAAGCTTTCTTT.

This chain connects TRBV18 to TRBJ2-7; 8 bases line up with TRBD1. V gave up 4 bases and J gave up 4 bases; unmatched junction bases: 9. The CDR3 is 15 amino acids. Germline CDR1 is KGHSH and CDR2 is LQKENI. DNA for the CDR3: TGTGCCAGCTCACTCTCACAGGGGGAATGGTACGAGCAGTACTTC. Protein sequence: CASSLSQGEWYEQYF.

The chain uses TRBV6-5 and TRBJ1-2; 9 bases align to TRBD1. The germline V gene encodes CDR1 MNHEY and CDR2 SVGAGI. The V and J ends lost 10 bases and 5 bases, in that order; junction bases with no gene match: 8. The CDR3 totals 13 residues. The CDR3 sequence is CATRTGAVYGYTF. The CDR3 DNA reads as TGTGCCACACGGACAGGGGCCGTTTATGGCTACACCTTC.